This entry concerns a single T cell receptor (beta chain). The antigen is not known. This sample is drawn from a study of T cell responses to AZD1222 COVID-19 vaccine. Study-level points and caveats: CD4 TCRs covered the whole spike, strongest at regions 160-218 and 743-854. Repertoires were obtained only post-peak T cell response.

Sequenced by immunoSEQ multiplex PCR; TCRdb stores in-frame clones only, minus some. This table holds approximately 110,000 clones, approximately 88% found once. The sample was peripheral blood, taken on day 0 of AZD1222 vaccination. The clonotype was recovered from an adult in good health.

DNA of the CDR3: TGTGCCAGCAGCGAGACAGGATTCGGCGAAAAACTGTTTTTT. Translation gives CASSETGFGEKLFF. The gene calls are TRBV11-2 and TRBJ1-4; D might be TRBD1 (6 bases). Germline CDR1 reads SGHAT; CDR2 reads FQNNGV. V lost 5 bases and J 8 bases, leaving 15 bases between the germline ends. CDR3 length equals 14 residues.